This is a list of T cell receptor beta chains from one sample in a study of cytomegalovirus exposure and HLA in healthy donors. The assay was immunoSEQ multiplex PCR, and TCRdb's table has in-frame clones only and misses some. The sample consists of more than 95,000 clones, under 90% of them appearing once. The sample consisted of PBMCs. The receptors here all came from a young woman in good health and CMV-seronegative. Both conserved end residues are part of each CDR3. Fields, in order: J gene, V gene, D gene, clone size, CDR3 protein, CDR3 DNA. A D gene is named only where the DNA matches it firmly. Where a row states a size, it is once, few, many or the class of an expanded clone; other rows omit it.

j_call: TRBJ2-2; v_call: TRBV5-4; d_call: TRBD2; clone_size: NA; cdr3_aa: CASSFGLAGYTGELFF; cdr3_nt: TGTGCCAGCAGCTTTGGACTAGCGGGATACACCGGGGAGCTGTTTTTT
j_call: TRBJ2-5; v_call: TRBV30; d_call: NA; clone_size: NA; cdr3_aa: CAWRPRGVQETQYF; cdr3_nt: TGTGCCTGGAGACCCAGGGGGGTACAGGAGACCCAGTACTTC
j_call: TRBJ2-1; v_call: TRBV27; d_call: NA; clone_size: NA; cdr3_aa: CASRGTYDRDEQFF; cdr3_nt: TGTGCCAGCCGGGGAACTTACGATCGCGATGAGCAGTTCTTC
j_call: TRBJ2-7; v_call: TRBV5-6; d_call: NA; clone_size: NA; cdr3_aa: CASSGNEQYF; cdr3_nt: TGTGCCAGCAGCGGCAACGAGCAGTACTTC
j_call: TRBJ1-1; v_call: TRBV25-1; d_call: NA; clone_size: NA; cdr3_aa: CASRASGGRTEAFF; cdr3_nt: TGTGCCAGCAGGGCTTCGGGGGGACGAACTGAAGCTTTCTTT
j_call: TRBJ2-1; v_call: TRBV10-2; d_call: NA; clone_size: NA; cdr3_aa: CASGPGTYSGQFF; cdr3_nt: TGCGCCAGCGGACCCGGGACTTATTCAGGGCAGTTCTTC
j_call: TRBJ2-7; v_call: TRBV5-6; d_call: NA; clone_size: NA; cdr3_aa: CASSSGREHYEQYF; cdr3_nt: TGTGCCAGCAGCAGTGGCAGGGAACACTACGAGCAGTACTTC
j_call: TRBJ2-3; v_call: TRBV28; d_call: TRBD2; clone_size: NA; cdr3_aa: CASSLLSGSADTQYF; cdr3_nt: TGTGCCAGCAGTTTACTTAGCGGGAGTGCAGATACGCAGTATTTT
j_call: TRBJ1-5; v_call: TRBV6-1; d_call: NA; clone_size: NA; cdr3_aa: CASILRGSGQPQHF; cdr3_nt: TGTGCCAGCATCCTCCGGGGGAGCGGGCAGCCCCAGCATTTT
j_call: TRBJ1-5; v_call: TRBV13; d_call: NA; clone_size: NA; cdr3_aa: CASSPGGAGVQPQHF; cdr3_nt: TGTGCCAGCAGCCCGGGGGGCGCAGGAGTTCAGCCCCAGCATTTT
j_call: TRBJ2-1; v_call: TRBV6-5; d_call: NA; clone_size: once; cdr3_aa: CASSYSRGRNEQFF; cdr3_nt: TGTGCCAGCAGTTACTCGCGGGGGCGGAATGAGCAGTTCTTC
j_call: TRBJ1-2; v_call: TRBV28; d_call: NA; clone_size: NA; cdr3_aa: CASSFQGKFNYGYTF; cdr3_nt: TGTGCCAGCAGTTTCCAGGGGAAATTTAACTATGGCTACACCTTC
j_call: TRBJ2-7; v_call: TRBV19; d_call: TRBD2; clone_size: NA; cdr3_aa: CASTRSGGGVNEQYF; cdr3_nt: TGTGCCAGTACCCGCTCGGGGGGAGGGGTCAACGAGCAGTACTTC
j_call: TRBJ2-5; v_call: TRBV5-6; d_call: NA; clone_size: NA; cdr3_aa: CASSSIGVETQYF; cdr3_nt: TGTGCCAGCAGCAGCATCGGGGTGGAGACCCAGTACTTC
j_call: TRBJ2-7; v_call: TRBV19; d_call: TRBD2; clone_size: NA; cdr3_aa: CASSIAGGLTYEQYF; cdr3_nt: TGTGCCAGTAGTATAGCGGGAGGCCTTACCTACGAGCAGTACTTC
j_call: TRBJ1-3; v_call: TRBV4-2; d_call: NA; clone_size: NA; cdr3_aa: CASSPLEGGVFGNTIYF; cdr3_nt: TGTGCCAGCAGCCCTTTGGAAGGGGGAGTCTTTGGAAACACCATATATTTT
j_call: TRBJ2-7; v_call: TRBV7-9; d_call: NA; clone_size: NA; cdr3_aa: CASSRGTRWEQYF; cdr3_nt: TGTGCCAGCAGCCGAGGGACTCGCTGGGAGCAGTACTTC
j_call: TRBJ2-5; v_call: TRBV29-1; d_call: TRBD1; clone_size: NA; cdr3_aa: CSVAWLDRGKTQYF; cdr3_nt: TGCAGCGTCGCCTGGCTCGACAGGGGGAAGACCCAGTACTTC
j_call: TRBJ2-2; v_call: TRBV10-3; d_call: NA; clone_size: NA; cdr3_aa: CASGPLAPTSGELFF; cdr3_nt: TGTGCCTCCGGACCCCTAGCCCCCACGTCTGGGGAGCTGTTTTTT
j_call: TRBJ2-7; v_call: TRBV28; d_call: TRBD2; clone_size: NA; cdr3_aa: CASSRPATSGTEQYF; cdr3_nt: TGTGCCAGCAGCCGACCCGCAACTAGCGGGACCGAGCAGTACTTC
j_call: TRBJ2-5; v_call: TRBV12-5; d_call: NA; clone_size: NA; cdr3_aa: CASGFLETQYF; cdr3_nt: TGTGCTAGTGGTTTTCTGGAGACCCAGTACTTC
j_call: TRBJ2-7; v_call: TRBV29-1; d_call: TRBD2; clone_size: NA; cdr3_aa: CSVLAGGGYEQYF; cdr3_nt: TGCAGCGTCCTAGCGGGAGGGGGCTACGAGCAGTACTTC
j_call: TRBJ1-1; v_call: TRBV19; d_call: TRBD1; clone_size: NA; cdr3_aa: CASSRTGGTEAFF; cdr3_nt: TGTGCCAGTAGTAGAACAGGGGGCACTGAAGCTTTCTTT
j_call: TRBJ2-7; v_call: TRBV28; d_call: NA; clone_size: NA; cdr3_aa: CASSLTGSYEQYF; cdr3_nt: TGTGCCAGCAGTTTAACGGGTTCCTACGAGCAGTACTTC
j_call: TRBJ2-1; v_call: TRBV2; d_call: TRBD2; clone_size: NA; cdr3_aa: CASSEETAGGGNEQFF; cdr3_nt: TGTGCCAGCAGTGAAGAAACAGCGGGAGGGGGCAATGAGCAGTTCTTC
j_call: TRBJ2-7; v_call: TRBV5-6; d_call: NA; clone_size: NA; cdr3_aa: CASRPGGMTYEQYF; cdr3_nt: TGTGCCAGCAGACCCGGGGGAATGACCTACGAGCAGTACTTC
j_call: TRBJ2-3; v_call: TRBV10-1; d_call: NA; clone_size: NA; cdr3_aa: CASSESRLDLADTQYF; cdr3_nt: TGCGCCAGCAGTGAGTCCCGACTAGATTTGGCAGATACGCAGTATTTT
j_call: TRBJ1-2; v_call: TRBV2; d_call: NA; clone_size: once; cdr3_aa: CASSEIFLPGINYGYTF; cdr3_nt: TGTGCCAGCAGTGAGATATTTTTGCCAGGAATAAACTATGGCTACACCTTC
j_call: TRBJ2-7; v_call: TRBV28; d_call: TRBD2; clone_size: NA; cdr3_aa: CASSSTPAGVYEQYF; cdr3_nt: TGTGCCAGCAGTTCCACCCCAGCGGGGGTCTACGAGCAGTACTTC
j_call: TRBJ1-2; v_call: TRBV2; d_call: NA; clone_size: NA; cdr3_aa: CASTPQGLRTNYGYTF; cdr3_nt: TGTGCCAGCACCCCACAGGGACTACGCACTAACTATGGCTACACCTTC
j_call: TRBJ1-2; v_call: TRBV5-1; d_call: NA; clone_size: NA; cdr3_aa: CASSPQARGGNYGYTF; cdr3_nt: TGCGCCAGCAGCCCGCAGGCGCGGGGAGGGAACTATGGCTACACCTTC
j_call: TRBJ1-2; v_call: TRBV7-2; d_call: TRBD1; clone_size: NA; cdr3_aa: CASSRGQGADGYTF; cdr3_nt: TGTGCCAGCAGCCGAGGACAGGGGGCTGATGGCTACACCTTC
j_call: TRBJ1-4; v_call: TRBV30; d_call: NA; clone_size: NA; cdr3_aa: CAWSPAGLNEKLFF; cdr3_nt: TGTGCCTGGAGTCCGGCAGGGTTGAATGAAAAACTGTTTTTT
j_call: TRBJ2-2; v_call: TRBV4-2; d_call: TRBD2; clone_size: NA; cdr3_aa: CASSQVLREDGELFF; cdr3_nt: TGTGCCAGCAGCCAAGTCCTGCGGGAGGACGGGGAGCTGTTTTTT
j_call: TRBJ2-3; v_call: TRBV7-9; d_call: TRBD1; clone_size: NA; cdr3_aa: CASSRDRGGDTQYF; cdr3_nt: TGTGCCAGCAGTCGGGACAGGGGGGGAGATACGCAGTATTTT
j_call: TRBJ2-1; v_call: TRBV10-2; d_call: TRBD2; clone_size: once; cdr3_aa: CASTETSGSNEQFF; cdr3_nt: TGCGCCAGCACTGAGACTAGCGGGAGCAATGAGCAGTTCTTC
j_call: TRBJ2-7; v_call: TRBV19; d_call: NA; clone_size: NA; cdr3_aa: CASSRGGIRDSSYEQYF; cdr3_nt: TGTGCCAGTAGTAGGGGAGGTATCCGGGACAGCTCCTACGAGCAGTACTTC
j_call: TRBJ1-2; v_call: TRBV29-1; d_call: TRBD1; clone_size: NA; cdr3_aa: CSVITGDSYGYTF; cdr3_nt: TGCAGCGTGATTACAGGGGACAGCTATGGCTACACCTTC
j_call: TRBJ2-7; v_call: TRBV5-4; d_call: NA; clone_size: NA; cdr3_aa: CASSLGTDFSYEQYF; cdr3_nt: TGTGCCAGCAGCTTGGGGACAGACTTCTCCTACGAGCAGTACTTC
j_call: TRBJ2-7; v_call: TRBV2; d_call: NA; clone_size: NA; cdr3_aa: CASRGDSYEQYF; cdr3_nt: TGTGCCAGCAGAGGGGATTCCTACGAGCAGTACTTC
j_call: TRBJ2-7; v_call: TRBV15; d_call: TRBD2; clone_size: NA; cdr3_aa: CATSTRTSGAYEQYF; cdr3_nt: TGTGCCACCAGCACCAGGACTAGCGGAGCCTACGAGCAGTACTTC
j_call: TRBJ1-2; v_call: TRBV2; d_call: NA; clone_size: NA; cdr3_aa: CASSAGPAGYTF; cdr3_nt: TGTGCCAGCAGCGCAGGGCCTGCGGGCTACACCTTC
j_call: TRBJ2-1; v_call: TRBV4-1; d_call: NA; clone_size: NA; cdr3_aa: CASSQDWRQEQFF; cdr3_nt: TGCGCCAGCAGCCAAGATTGGCGGCAGGAGCAGTTCTTC
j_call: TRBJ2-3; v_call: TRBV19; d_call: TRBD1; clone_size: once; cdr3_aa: CASSIGTGATDTQYF; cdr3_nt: TGTGCCAGTAGTATTGGGACAGGGGCCACAGATACGCAGTATTTT
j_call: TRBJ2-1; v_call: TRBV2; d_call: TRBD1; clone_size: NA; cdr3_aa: CASSERRGTGPYNEQFF; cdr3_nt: TGTGCCAGCAGTGAACGTCGTGGGACAGGGCCCTACAATGAGCAGTTCTTC
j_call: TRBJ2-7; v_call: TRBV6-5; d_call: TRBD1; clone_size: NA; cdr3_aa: CASSYGDRAVYEQYF; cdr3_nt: TGTGCCAGCAGTTACGGGGACAGGGCCGTCTACGAGCAGTACTTC
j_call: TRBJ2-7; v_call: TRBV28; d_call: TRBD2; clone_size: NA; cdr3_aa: CASSYRGVGEQYF; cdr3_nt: TGTGCCAGCAGTTATCGGGGGGTAGGAGAGCAGTACTTC
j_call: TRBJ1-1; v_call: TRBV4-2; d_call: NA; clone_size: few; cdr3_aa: CASSQVGGTPEAFF; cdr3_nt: TGTGCCAGCAGCCAAGTGGGGGGGACGCCTGAAGCTTTCTTT
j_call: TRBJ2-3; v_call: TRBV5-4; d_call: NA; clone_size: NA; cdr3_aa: CASSWRADTQYF; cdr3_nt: TGTGCCAGCAGCTGGCGGGCGGATACGCAGTATTTT
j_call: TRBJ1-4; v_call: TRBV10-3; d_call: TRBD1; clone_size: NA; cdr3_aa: CAIKGQGNEKLFF; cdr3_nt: TGTGCCATCAAGGGACAGGGTAATGAAAAACTGTTTTTT
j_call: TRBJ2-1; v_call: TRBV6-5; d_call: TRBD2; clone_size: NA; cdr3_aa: CASSWTSGEYNEQFF; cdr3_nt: TGTGCCAGCAGTTGGACTAGCGGAGAATACAATGAGCAGTTCTTC
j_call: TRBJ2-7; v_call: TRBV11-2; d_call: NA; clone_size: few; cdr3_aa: CASSFQTSSYEQYF; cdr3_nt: TGTGCCAGCAGCTTTCAGACTAGCTCCTACGAGCAGTACTTC